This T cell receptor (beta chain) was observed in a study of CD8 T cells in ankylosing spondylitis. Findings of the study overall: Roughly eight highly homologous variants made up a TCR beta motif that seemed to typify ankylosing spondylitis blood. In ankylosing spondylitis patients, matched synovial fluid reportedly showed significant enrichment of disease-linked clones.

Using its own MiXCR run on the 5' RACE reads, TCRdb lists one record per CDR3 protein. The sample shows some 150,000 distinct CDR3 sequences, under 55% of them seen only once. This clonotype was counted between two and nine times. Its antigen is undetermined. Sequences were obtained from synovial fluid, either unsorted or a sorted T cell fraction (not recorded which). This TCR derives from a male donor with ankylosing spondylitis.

As DNA, the CDR3 is TGCGCCAGCAGCTTGGTGGATCTACAAGAGACCCAGTACTTC. Protein product: CASSLVDLQETQYF. The V gene is TRBV5-1, the J gene TRBJ2-5; the D is unclear. Germline V gives CDR1 SGHRS, CDR2 YFSETQ. The CDR3 covers 14 residues. V gave up 0 bases and J gave up 2 bases, with 8 bases separating them.